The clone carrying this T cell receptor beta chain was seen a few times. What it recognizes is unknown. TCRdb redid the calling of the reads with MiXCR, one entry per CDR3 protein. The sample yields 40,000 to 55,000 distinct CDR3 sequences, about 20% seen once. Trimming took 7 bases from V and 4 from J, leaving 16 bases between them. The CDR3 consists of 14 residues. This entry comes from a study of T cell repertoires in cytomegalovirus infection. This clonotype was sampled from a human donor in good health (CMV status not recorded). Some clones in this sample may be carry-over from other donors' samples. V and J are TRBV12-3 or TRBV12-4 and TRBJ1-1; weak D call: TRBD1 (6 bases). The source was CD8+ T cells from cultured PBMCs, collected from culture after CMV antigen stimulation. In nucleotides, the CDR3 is TGTGCCAGCATTCTGACAGGAGATTTCACTGAAGCTTTCTTT. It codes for CASILTGDFTEAFF.